The rows below give T cell receptor beta chains drawn from one sample of a study of Tregs in tolerant kidney transplant recipients. The protocol was immunoSEQ multiplex PCR, while the TCRdb copy is restricted to in-frame clones and leaves out a portion. The sample has about 110,000 clones, 90% seen once. The sequencing here drew on CD4+ T cells from blood, taken before the transplant. The receptors here all came from a human donor who received a combined kidney and bone marrow transplant. Both conserved end residues are part of each CDR3. A D gene is named only where the DNA matches it firmly. Some rows have no size entry. The others give once, few or many, or a class for an expanded clone.

V gene	J gene	clone size	D gene	CDR3 protein	CDR3 DNA
TRBV30	TRBJ2-3	once	-	CAWSVVRTDTQYF	TGTGCCTGGAGTGTAGTGCGAACAGATACGCAGTATTTT
TRBV18	TRBJ2-1	-	TRBD2	CASSSGTSGGLNEQFF	TGTGCCAGCTCATCCGGGACTAGCGGGGGACTCAATGAGCAGTTCTTC
TRBV4-2	TRBJ2-7	-	TRBD2	CASSPYGLAGGAYEQYF	TGTGCCAGCAGCCCTTACGGACTAGCGGGAGGAGCCTACGAGCAGTACTTC
TRBV2	TRBJ1-1	-	TRBD1	CASSALGTVNTEAFF	TGTGCCAGCAGTGCCCTTGGGACAGTAAACACTGAAGCTTTCTTT
TRBV10-3	TRBJ2-2	-	TRBD1	CAISERQGANTGELFF	TGTGCCATCAGTGAGCGGCAGGGGGCAAACACCGGGGAGCTGTTTTTT
TRBV7-9	TRBJ2-7	once	TRBD1	CASSSSTGLGRNEQYF	TGTGCCAGCAGCTCATCGACAGGGCTGGGCAGGAACGAGCAGTACTTC
TRBV7-2	TRBJ1-1	-	-	CASSLYRAGSNTEAFF	TGTGCCAGCAGCTTATATCGGGCGGGGTCCAACACTGAAGCTTTCTTT
TRBV14	TRBJ2-4	few	TRBD1	CASSQTSGTGSKNIQYF	TGTGCCAGCAGCCAAACTTCCGGGACAGGGTCCAAAAACATTCAGTACTTC
TRBV19	TRBJ2-6	-	-	CASSIVVAGANVLTF	TGTGCCAGTAGTATAGTAGTCGCTGGGGCCAACGTCCTGACTTTC
TRBV30	TRBJ2-4	-	-	CAWSGQILAKNIQYF	TGTGCCTGGAGCGGACAGATTCTAGCCAAAAACATTCAGTACTTC
TRBV10-3	TRBJ2-7	many	-	CATAPPGEQYF	TGTGCCACCGCGCCACCGGGCGAGCAGTACTTC
TRBV25-1	TRBJ1-1	-	-	CASSELDSYTEAFF	TGTGCCAGCAGTGAACTCGACAGTTACACTGAAGCTTTCTTT
TRBV29-1	TRBJ2-1	once	-	CSVEGRGYSEQFF	TGCAGCGTTGAGGGCAGGGGCTACAGTGAGCAGTTCTTC
TRBV6-5	TRBJ2-1	once	-	CASSYSPNNYNEQFF	TGTGCCAGCAGTTACTCCCCGAACAATTACAATGAGCAGTTCTTC
TRBV6-5	TRBJ1-2	-	-	CASSYERYYGYTF	TGTGCCAGCAGTTACGAGAGATACTATGGCTACACCTTC
TRBV2	TRBJ2-7	-	TRBD1	CASSIRTGSPYEQYF	TGTGCCAGCAGTATCCGGACAGGGAGTCCCTACGAGCAGTACTTC
TRBV6-7	TRBJ2-7	-	TRBD1	CAHSPRGIGEQYF	TGTGCCCACTCGCCCAGGGGGATCGGCGAGCAGTACTTC
TRBV10-3	TRBJ1-1	-	-	CAISEEDGKWAEAFF	TGTGCCATCAGTGAGGAGGACGGGAAGTGGGCTGAAGCTTTCTTT
TRBV2	TRBJ2-3	-	TRBD1	CASSSDRGDTQYF	TGTGCCAGCAGCTCTGACAGGGGAGATACGCAGTATTTT
TRBV2	TRBJ2-2	-	-	CASSVGQGGTGELFF	TGTGCCAGCAGTGTGGGGCAGGGAGGCACCGGGGAGCTGTTTTTT
TRBV5-5	TRBJ1-6	-	-	CASSTRQDYSPLHF	TGTGCCAGCAGCACCCGACAGGATTATTCACCCCTCCACTTT
TRBV6-1	TRBJ2-2	once	-	CASSDDGLTGELFF	TGTGCCAGCAGTGACGACGGACTCACCGGGGAGCTGTTTTTT
TRBV5-1	TRBJ1-2	few	-	CASSLIGEAGYTF	TGCGCCAGCAGCTTGATAGGGGAGGCTGGCTACACCTTC
TRBV6-4	TRBJ2-1	-	TRBD2	CASSDSSASGGDEQFF	TGTGCCAGCAGTGACTCTTCGGCTAGCGGGGGGGATGAGCAGTTCTTC
TRBV6-1	TRBJ2-7	-	-	CASSAFGEQYF	TGTGCCAGCAGTGCTTTCGGCGAGCAGTACTTC
TRBV20-1	TRBJ1-2	-	-	CSARSRNGYTF	TGCAGTGCTAGATCGAGGAACGGCTACACCTTC
TRBV2	TRBJ2-6	-	TRBD1	CASPRQGPLSGANVLTF	TGTGCCAGCCCCCGACAGGGCCCGCTCTCTGGGGCCAACGTCCTGACTTTC
TRBV7-2	TRBJ2-7	-	-	CASSLQGNYEQYF	TGTGCCAGCAGCTTACAGGGGAACTACGAGCAGTACTTC
TRBV5-1	TRBJ1-5	-	-	CASSLDGQFNQPQHF	TGCGCCAGCAGCTTGGATGGACAGTTCAATCAGCCCCAGCATTTT
TRBV23-1	TRBJ2-1	-	TRBD1	CASTHRGPRNEQFF	TGCGCCAGCACCCACAGGGGCCCTCGCAATGAGCAGTTCTTC
TRBV6-5	TRBJ1-3	-	-	CASKTDSYSGNTIYF	TGTGCCAGCAAAACAGACAGTTACTCTGGAAACACCATATATTTT
TRBV27	TRBJ2-5	-	-	CASSPRLGETQYF	TGTGCCAGCAGTCCCAGACTAGGGGAGACCCAGTACTTC
TRBV6-6	TRBJ1-3	-	-	CASSRYRSGNTIYF	TGTGCCAGCAGCCGTTATCGTTCTGGAAACACCATATATTTT
TRBV5-1	TRBJ1-6	once	-	CASSAGQNSPLHF	TGCGCCAGCAGCGCAGGACAGAATTCACCCCTCCACTTT
TRBV4-3	TRBJ1-4	-	-	CASSPLDRGEKLFF	TGCGCCAGCAGCCCCCTCGACAGAGGTGAAAAACTGTTTTTT
TRBV2	TRBJ2-1	-	TRBD2	CASGLVRNEQFF	TGTGCCAGTGGACTAGTTCGCAATGAGCAGTTCTTC
TRBV27	TRBJ2-7	-	-	CASSLRQNFSYEQYF	TGTGCCAGCAGTCTAAGACAGAACTTCTCCTACGAGCAGTACTTC
TRBV7-9	TRBJ2-5	-	-	CASSLDREMYF	TGTGCCAGCAGCTTAGATCGGGAGATGTACTTC
TRBV28	TRBJ1-1	few	TRBD1	CASSLGGQGNTEAFF	TGTGCCAGCAGTTTGGGGGGACAGGGGAACACTGAAGCTTTCTTT
TRBV5-1	TRBJ1-5	-	-	CASSPGADQPQHF	TGCGCCAGCAGCCCAGGGGCGGATCAGCCCCAGCATTTT
TRBV5-1	TRBJ2-3	-	-	CASSLGQRLLRGPIADTQYF	TGCGCCAGCAGCTTGGGTCAAAGGTTACTAAGGGGCCCCATCGCAGATACGCAGTATTTT
TRBV27	TRBJ1-3	-	-	CASSPHGREAGNTIYF	TGTGCCAGCAGCCCCCATGGCAGGGAGGCTGGAAACACCATATATTTT
TRBV19	TRBJ2-2	-	-	CASMNGGGTGELFF	TGTGCCAGTATGAATGGTGGGGGGACCGGGGAGCTGTTTTTT
TRBV20-1	TRBJ2-2	-	-	CSASIPGELFF	TGCAGTGCTAGTATTCCCGGGGAGCTGTTTTTT
TRBV6-6	TRBJ1-5	-	-	CASRSVVNQPQHF	TGTGCCAGCAGATCAGTGGTCAATCAGCCCCAGCATTTT
TRBV6-5	TRBJ2-7	once	TRBD1	CASSLLTGGSYEQYF	TGTGCCAGCTCCCTCTTGACAGGGGGCTCCTACGAGCAGTACTTC
TRBV9	TRBJ1-1	-	-	CASSVYGNTEAFF	TGTGCCAGCAGCGTATACGGGAACACTGAAGCTTTCTTT
TRBV2	TRBJ1-1	-	-	CASRYRTMNTEAFF	TGTGCCAGCAGGTACAGGACGATGAACACTGAAGCTTTCTTT
TRBV19	TRBJ1-2	-	-	CASRPHDRNNYGYTF	TGTGCCAGTAGACCTCATGACAGAAATAACTATGGCTACACCTTC
TRBV7-2	TRBJ2-1	-	TRBD2	CASSLSGGVNYNEQFF	TGTGCCAGCAGCTTAAGCGGGGGAGTAAATTACAATGAGCAGTTCTTC